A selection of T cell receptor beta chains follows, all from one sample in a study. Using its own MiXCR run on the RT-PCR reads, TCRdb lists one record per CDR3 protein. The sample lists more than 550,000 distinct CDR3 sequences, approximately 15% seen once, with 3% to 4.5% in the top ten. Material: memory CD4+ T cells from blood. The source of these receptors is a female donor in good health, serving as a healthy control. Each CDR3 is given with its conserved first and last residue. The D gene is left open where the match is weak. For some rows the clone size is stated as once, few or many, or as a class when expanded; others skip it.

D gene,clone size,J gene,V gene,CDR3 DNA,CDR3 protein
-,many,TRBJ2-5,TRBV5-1,TGCGCCAGCAGCCCCTGGCGGGCAACACAAGAGACCCAGTACTTC,CASSPWRATQETQYF
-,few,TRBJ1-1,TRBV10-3,TGTGCCATCGGGCGGGGGGGTAACACTGAAGCTTTCTTT,CAIGRGGNTEAFF
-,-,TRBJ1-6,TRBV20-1,TGCAGTGCTAGAGACTGGCAGGAGAATTCACCCCTCCACTTT,CSARDWQENSPLHF
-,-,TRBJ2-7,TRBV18,TGTGCCAGCTCACCACCGTCTACCTACGAGCAGTACTTC,CASSPPSTYEQYF
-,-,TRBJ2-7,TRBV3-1,TGTGCCAGCAGCCAGAGGCTTGAGACGGGCATCGAGCAGTACTTC,CASSQRLETGIEQYF
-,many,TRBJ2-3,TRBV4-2,TGTGCCAGCAGCCAAGATATAGGGGCCTACACGCAGTATTTT,CASSQDIGAYTQYF
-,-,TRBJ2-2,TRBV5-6,TGTGCCAGCAGCTTGATCGGGGAAGGCACCGGGGAGCTGTTTTTT,CASSLIGEGTGELFF
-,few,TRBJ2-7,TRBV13,TGTGCCAGCAGCTTAGAAGGTTTCGAGCAGTACTTC,CASSLEGFEQYF
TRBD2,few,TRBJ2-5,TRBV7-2,TGTGCCAGCAGCCCGAGGACTAGCGGGAGTCAAGAGACCCAGTACTTC,CASSPRTSGSQETQYF
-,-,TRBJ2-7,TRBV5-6,TGTGCCAGCAGCTTCGCAGGGAACTACGAGCAGTACTTC,CASSFAGNYEQYF
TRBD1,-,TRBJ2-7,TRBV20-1,TGCAGTGCTAGTACACAGGGGTTATCCTACGAGCAGTACTTC,CSASTQGLSYEQYF
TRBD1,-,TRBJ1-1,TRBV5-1,TGCGCCAGCAGCGCGTGGACAGGGGAGAACACTGAAGCTTTCTTT,CASSAWTGENTEAFF
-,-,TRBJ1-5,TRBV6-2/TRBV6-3,TGTGCCAGCAGTGGTGTGCAGGGATGGCAGCCCCAGCATTTT,CASSGVQGWQPQHF
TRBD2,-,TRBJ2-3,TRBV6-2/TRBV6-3,TGTGCCAGCAGGACCCTCCCCGGGACTAGCGGGAGAAGGGGCCTTAGCACAGATACGCAGTATTTT,CASRTLPGTSGRRGLSTDTQYF
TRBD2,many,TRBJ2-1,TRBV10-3,TGTGCCATCAGTGATAGCGGGGTCAAGCACAATGAGCAGTTCTTC,CAISDSGVKHNEQFF
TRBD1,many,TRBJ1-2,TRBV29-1,TGCAGCGTTGGGGACAGGAACTATGGCTACACCTTC,CSVGDRNYGYTF
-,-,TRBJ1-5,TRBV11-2,TGTGCCAGCAGCTTAGATTTTCTCCATCAGCCCCAGCATTTT,CASSLDFLHQPQHF
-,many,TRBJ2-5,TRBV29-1,TGCAGCGTTGCACGGGCGGGTTGGGAGACCCAGTACTTC,CSVARAGWETQYF
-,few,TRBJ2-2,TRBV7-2,TGTGCCAGCAGCTTAAATCGGTACACCGGGGAGCTGTTTTTT,CASSLNRYTGELFF
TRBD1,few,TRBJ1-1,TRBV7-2,TGTGCCAGCAGCCAACAGACAGGGAGCACTGAAGCTTTCTTT,CASSQQTGSTEAFF
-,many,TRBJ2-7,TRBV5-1,TGCGCCAGCAGCTTGGCCTTCGGGGGAGGAAGTCGCCACGAGCAGTACTTC,CASSLAFGGGSRHEQYF
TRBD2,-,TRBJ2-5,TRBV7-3,TGTGCCAGCAGGGTGGGACTAGCGGGACCAGAGACCCAGTACTTC,CASRVGLAGPETQYF
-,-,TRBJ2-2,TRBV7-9,TGTGCCAGCAGCCCAAGAGGGCAGGGCCCCACCGGGGAGCTGTTTTTT,CASSPRGQGPTGELFF
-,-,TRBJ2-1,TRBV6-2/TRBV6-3,TGTGCCAGCAGTTTAATCCGTTCGGGACGGAATGAGCAGTTCTTC,CASSLIRSGRNEQFF
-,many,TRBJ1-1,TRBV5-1,TGCGCCAGCAGCTTGGTGCGGGGAGAGAACACTGAAGCTTTCTTT,CASSLVRGENTEAFF
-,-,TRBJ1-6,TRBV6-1,TGTGCCAGCAGTCATTCAGGGGAGGATTCACCCCTCCACTTT,CASSHSGEDSPLHF
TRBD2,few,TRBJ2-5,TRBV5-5,TGTGCCAGCAGCCCGGGGGGGACTAGCGGGACCCAAGAGACCCAGTACTTC,CASSPGGTSGTQETQYF
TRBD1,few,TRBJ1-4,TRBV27,TGTGCCAGCACCCAGACAGGGGGCGGTGGTGAAAAACTGTTTTTT,CASTQTGGGGEKLFF
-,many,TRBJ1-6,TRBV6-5,TGTGCCAGCAGAAATCAGTACACTTCCAATTCACCCCTCCACTTT,CASRNQYTSNSPLHF
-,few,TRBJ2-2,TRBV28,TGTGCCAGCAGGGGCTCTGGCGGGGAGCTGTTTTTT,CASRGSGGELFF
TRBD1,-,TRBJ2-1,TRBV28,TGTGCCAGCAGTTCCCGAACCGGGACAGGGGTCGGTGAGCAGTTCTTC,CASSSRTGTGVGEQFF
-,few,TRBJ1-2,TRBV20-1,TGCAGTCCGAACCCGAGCGGGGGGCTCAACTATGGCTACACCTTC,CSPNPSGGLNYGYTF
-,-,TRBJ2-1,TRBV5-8,TGTGCCAGCAGCATGACAGAATACAATGAGCAGTTCTTC,CASSMTEYNEQFF
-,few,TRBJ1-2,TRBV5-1,TGCGCCAGCAGTTCCCGGGCAGGCGATGGCTACACCTTC,CASSSRAGDGYTF
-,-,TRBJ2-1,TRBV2,TGTGCCAGCAGTGAAATGGACGGGAGCCGGTTCTTC,CASSEMDGSRFF
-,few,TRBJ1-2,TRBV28,TGTGCCAGCAGTGGGGCGGGGGGCGCCTATGGCTACACCTTC,CASSGAGGAYGYTF
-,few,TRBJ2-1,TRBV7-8,TGTGCCAGCAGCTTCGGGACTCCAACCTACAATGAGCAGTTCTTC,CASSFGTPTYNEQFF
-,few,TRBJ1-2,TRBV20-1,TGCAGTGCTCCCCCCCCCCAGGGTGGGTATGGCTACACCTTC,CSAPPPQGGYGYTF
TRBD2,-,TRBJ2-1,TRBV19,TGTGCCAGTAGCCCCCTGCGGACGGGAGGTTGTTTCTTC,CASSPLRTGGCFF
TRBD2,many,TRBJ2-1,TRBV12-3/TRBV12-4,TGTGCCAGCAGTTTGGCGGGAGGGACCCACAATGAGCAGTTCTTC,CASSLAGGTHNEQFF
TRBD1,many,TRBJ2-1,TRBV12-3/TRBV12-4,TGTGCCAGCAGGGACGGGACAGGACCTTACAATGAGCAGTTCTTC,CASRDGTGPYNEQFF
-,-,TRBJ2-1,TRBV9,TGTGCCAGCAGCGTAGTGGGGGCAGGGGAGAATGAGCAGTTCTTC,CASSVVGAGENEQFF
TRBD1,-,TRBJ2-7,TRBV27,TGTGCCAGCAGTTTGTTGCAGGGGGCATACGAGCAGTACTTC,CASSLLQGAYEQYF
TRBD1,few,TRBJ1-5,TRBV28,TGTGCCAGCACTGTACAGGGGGTAAGTCAGCCCCAGCATTTT,CASTVQGVSQPQHF
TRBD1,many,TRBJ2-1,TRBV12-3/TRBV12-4,TGTGCCAGCAGTACGGGACAGATCAATGAGCAGTTCTTC,CASSTGQINEQFF
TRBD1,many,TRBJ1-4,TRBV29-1,TGCACCACCCGACAGGGTGATGAAAAACTGTTTTTT,CTTRQGDEKLFF
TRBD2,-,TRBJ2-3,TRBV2,TGTGCCAGCAGTAAAACTAGCGGGAGCAACGCAGATACGCAGTATTTT,CASSKTSGSNADTQYF
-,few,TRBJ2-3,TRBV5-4,TGTGCCAGCAGCTCCGACAGGACAGATACGCAGTATTTT,CASSSDRTDTQYF
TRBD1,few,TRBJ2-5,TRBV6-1,TGTGCCAGCAGTGGACAGGGGAAAGAGACCCAGTACTTC,CASSGQGKETQYF
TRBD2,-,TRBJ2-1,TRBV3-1,TGTGCCAGCAGCCGGTTGCCGGGGCGGGGGGGTATGAGCAATGAGCAGTTCTTC,CASSRLPGRGGMSNEQFF
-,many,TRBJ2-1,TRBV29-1,TGCAGCGTTTTGACGGAGGAATGGGCTGAGCAGTTCTTC,CSVLTEEWAEQFF